Listed below are T cell receptor beta chains from one sample, sequenced in a study of blood T cell repertoires in COVID-19. The assay was immunoSEQ multiplex PCR, and TCRdb's table has in-frame clones only and misses some. Of a few hundred thousand clones detected, 80% to 90% appear once; the ten largest clones hold roughly 10%. The sequenced sample was PBMCs or T cells enriched from blood (not recorded which). The receptor source for this set is a woman between 18 and 29 years old who had recovered from COVID-19. The CDR3 runs from the conserved cysteine through the conserved F or W. The order of the fields is clone size, CDR3 length, D gene, V gene, J gene, CDR3 protein, CDR3 DNA. A D gene is named only where the DNA matches it firmly. The size of a clone is reported for some rows only, either as once, few or many, or as a class for expanded clones.

NA,13,NA,TRBV2,TRBJ1-2,CASKGFSHYGYTF,TGTGCCAGCAAGGGGTTCTCCCACTATGGCTACACCTTC
NA,17,TRBD1,TRBV18,TRBJ2-7,CASSAPNPTGAHYEQYF,TGTGCCAGCTCAGCACCAAACCCGACAGGGGCCCATTACGAGCAGTACTTC
NA,13,NA,TRBV2,TRBJ2-1,CASIGSGINEQFF,TGTGCCAGCATCGGGAGTGGGATCAATGAGCAGTTCTTC
NA,13,NA,TRBV2,TRBJ1-5,CASSGGRDQPQHF,TGTGCCAGCAGTGGTGGCAGGGATCAGCCCCAGCATTTT
once,15,NA,TRBV10-3,TRBJ1-5,CAISDSKTGGGPQHF,TGTGCCATCAGTGATTCTAAAACGGGGGGTGGGCCCCAGCATTTT
once,20,NA,TRBV9,TRBJ2-2,CASSIPRGGVDRAGTGELFF,TGTGCCAGCAGCATACCCCGGGGGGGGGTCGACAGGGCGGGCACCGGGGAGCTGTTTTTT
NA,16,TRBD1,TRBV24-1,TRBJ2-4,CATSDRSGTGKNIQYF,TGTGCCACCAGTGACCGCTCCGGGACAGGCAAAAACATTCAGTACTTC
NA,13,NA,TRBV2,TRBJ1-1,CASSAGRDTEAFF,TGTGCCAGCAGCGCGGGGAGGGACACTGAAGCTTTCTTT
NA,12,NA,TRBV7-3,TRBJ2-7,CASSLMGGEQYF,TGTGCCAGCAGCTTAATGGGGGGCGAGCAGTACTTC
many,17,TRBD1,TRBV19,TRBJ2-7,CASTPWGLGQGNYEQYF,TGTGCCAGTACCCCCTGGGGATTGGGACAGGGCAACTACGAGCAGTACTTC
NA,14,NA,TRBV13,TRBJ1-2,CASSLRQPNYGYTF,TGTGCCAGCAGCTTAAGACAGCCTAACTATGGCTACACCTTC
NA,16,TRBD2,TRBV2,TRBJ2-1,CASSKNGLAGENEQFF,TGTGCCAGCAGCAAAAATGGATTAGCGGGAGAGAATGAGCAGTTCTTC
NA,17,TRBD2,TRBV2,TRBJ2-1,CASSEGPLAGGYNEQFF,TGTGCCAGCAGTGAAGGGCCCCTAGCGGGGGGTTACAATGAGCAGTTCTTC
NA,12,NA,TRBV5-1,TRBJ2-7,CASSPGTFEQYF,TGCGCCAGCAGCCCGGGGACATTCGAGCAGTACTTC
NA,14,NA,TRBV27,TRBJ1-2,CASSSHRARHGYTF,TGTGCCAGCAGTTCTCACAGGGCCCGACATGGCTACACCTTC
NA,17,NA,TRBV30,TRBJ1-4,CAWSVVRGRQGGEKLFF,TGTGCCTGGAGTGTAGTCCGGGGCCGGCAGGGAGGTGAAAAACTGTTTTTT
NA,14,NA,TRBV23-1,TRBJ1-6,CASTWREEESPLHF,TGCGCCAGCACGTGGCGGGAGGAAGAATCACCCCTCCACTTT
NA,14,TRBD1,TRBV2,TRBJ1-1,CASSARQGSTEAFF,TGTGCCAGCAGTGCCAGACAGGGGAGCACTGAAGCTTTCTTT
once,15,NA,TRBV27,TRBJ2-1,CASSFVTYPYNEQFF,TGTGCCAGCAGTTTTGTAACCTACCCTTACAATGAGCAGTTCTTC
NA,16,TRBD1,TRBV7-9,TRBJ1-2,CASSLGGDRSFYGYTF,TGTGCCAGCAGCTTAGGTGGGGACAGATCTTTCTATGGCTACACCTTC
NA,16,TRBD2,TRBV18,TRBJ2-7,CASSPLGSGTSYEQYF,TGTGCCAGCTCACCTCTGGGTAGCGGGACCTCCTACGAGCAGTACTTC
NA,14,TRBD1,TRBV27,TRBJ1-2,CASRPGQGTDGYTF,TGTGCCAGCAGACCGGGACAGGGGACGGATGGCTACACCTTC
NA,14,TRBD2,TRBV30,TRBJ2-7,CAWSVAGGPYEQYF,TGTGCCTGGAGTGTCGCGGGGGGACCCTACGAGCAGTACTTC
NA,14,NA,TRBV6-5,TRBJ2-7,CASSYEQDNYEQYF,TGTGCCAGCAGTTATGAGCAGGACAATTACGAGCAGTACTTC
NA,16,NA,TRBV6-5,TRBJ2-3,CASSYSDRESTDTQYF,TGTGCCAGCAGTTACTCGGACAGAGAGAGCACAGATACGCAGTATTTT
NA,17,TRBD2,TRBV28,TRBJ2-5,CASRGFYGSGRQETQYF,TGTGCCAGCAGGGGGTTCTACGGGAGCGGGAGGCAAGAGACCCAGTACTTC
NA,14,NA,TRBV19,TRBJ2-3,CASSIVWGVDTQYF,TGTGCCAGTAGTATAGTTTGGGGGGTAGATACGCAGTATTTT
NA,16,TRBD2,TRBV7-2,TRBJ2-5,CASSPRLAGGPETQYF,TGTGCCAGCAGCCCTAGACTAGCGGGGGGTCCCGAGACCCAGTACTTC
NA,12,NA,TRBV10-1,TRBJ1-1,CASSQPGTEAFF,TGCGCCAGCAGCCAACCGGGGACTGAAGCTTTCTTT
once,15,TRBD2,TRBV9,TRBJ2-7,CASSPGTSGAYEQYF,TGTGCCAGCAGCCCCGGGACTAGCGGGGCCTACGAGCAGTACTTC
NA,12,NA,TRBV28,TRBJ1-2,CASSSSDYGYTF,TGTGCCAGCAGTTCCTCAGACTATGGCTACACCTTC
NA,15,NA,TRBV4-1,TRBJ1-1,CASSQDRTVNTEAFF,TGCGCCAGCAGCCAAGACCGAACAGTGAACACTGAAGCTTTCTTT
NA,16,TRBD1,TRBV6-2/TRBV6-3,TRBJ1-5,CASSYRGRGRPQPQHF,TGTGCCAGCAGTTACCGAGGCAGGGGGCGCCCTCAGCCCCAGCATTTT
once,13,TRBD1,TRBV2,TRBJ1-1,CASAGGDGTEAFF,TGTGCCAGCGCAGGGGGCGATGGCACTGAAGCTTTCTTT
NA,15,TRBD1,TRBV5-1,TRBJ1-5,CASSPGTGSRQPQHF,TGCGCCAGCAGCCCGGGGACAGGGTCAAGGCAGCCCCAGCATTTT
NA,15,TRBD1,TRBV5-3,TRBJ1-4,CARSTLTGGYEKLFF,TGTGCCAGAAGTACCCTTACAGGGGGCTATGAAAAACTGTTTTTT
many,12,NA,TRBV11-2,TRBJ1-2,CASSLGDYGYTF,TGTGCCAGCAGCTTAGGCGACTATGGCTACACCTTC
NA,15,NA,TRBV6-5,TRBJ1-6,CASHKARGNNSPLHF,TGTGCCAGCCATAAGGCCCGGGGGAATAATTCACCCCTCCACTTT
few,15,TRBD1,TRBV7-9,TRBJ1-1,CASSLEGQPYTEAFF,TGTGCCAGCAGCTTGGAGGGACAGCCATACACTGAAGCTTTCTTT
NA,15,NA,TRBV18,TRBJ1-4,CASSDNRESNEKLFF,TGTGCCAGCTCAGACAACAGGGAATCTAATGAAAAACTGTTTTTT
NA,15,TRBD1,TRBV27,TRBJ1-5,CASSLTGGLNQPQHF,TGTGCCAGCAGTTTAACAGGGGGACTCAATCAGCCCCAGCATTTT
once,15,TRBD1,TRBV18,TRBJ2-5,CASSPRQGSQETQYF,TGTGCCAGCTCACCTCGACAGGGGTCCCAAGAGACCCAGTACTTC
NA,16,TRBD2,TRBV3-1/TRBV3-2,TRBJ2-1,CASSQWASGGVSEQFF,TGTGCCAGCAGCCAATGGGCTAGCGGGGGGGTATCCGAGCAGTTCTTC
NA,15,TRBD1,TRBV4-1,TRBJ2-7,CASSQESGGAYEQYF,TGCGCCAGCAGCCAAGAGTCAGGGGGAGCGTACGAGCAGTACTTC
NA,14,NA,TRBV5-1,TRBJ2-3,CASSLAERWDTQYF,TGCGCCAGCAGCTTGGCCGAGAGATGGGATACGCAGTATTTT
NA,13,NA,TRBV5-1,TRBJ1-2,CASSLDGRAGYTF,TGCGCCAGCAGCTTGGACGGGAGGGCTGGCTACACCTTC
NA,13,TRBD1,TRBV28,TRBJ2-5,CASSLQGAETQYF,TGTGCCAGCAGTTTACAGGGGGCAGAGACCCAGTACTTC
few,11,NA,TRBV20-1,TRBJ1-1,CSARENRVAFF,TGCAGTGCTAGAGAAAACAGGGTTGCTTTCTTT
NA,18,NA,TRBV18,TRBJ2-6,CASSPRHTGISGANVLTF,TGTGCCAGCTCACCGCGACATACAGGAATCTCTGGGGCCAACGTCCTGACTTTC
few,15,NA,TRBV5-1,TRBJ1-5,CASSLNAGVNQPQHF,TGCGCCAGCAGCTTGAATGCAGGGGTCAATCAGCCCCAGCATTTT
few,15,NA,TRBV3-1/TRBV3-2,TRBJ2-7,CASSQALEGSYEQYF,TGTGCCAGCAGCCAAGCCCTCGAGGGCTCCTACGAGCAGTACTTC
NA,14,NA,TRBV7-9,TRBJ1-1,CASSAQGGNTEAFF,TGTGCCAGCAGCGCACAGGGTGGGAACACTGAAGCTTTCTTT
NA,15,NA,TRBV28,TRBJ2-1,CASSSGGHSYNEQFF,TGTGCCAGCAGTTCCGGGGGGCATTCCTACAATGAGCAGTTCTTC
NA,15,TRBD1,TRBV28,TRBJ1-5,CASSETGTGYQPQHF,TGTGCCAGCAGTGAAACCGGGACAGGGTATCAGCCCCAGCATTTT
NA,18,TRBD2,TRBV5-1,TRBJ2-1,CASSFGLAGGSSYNEQFF,TGCGCCAGCAGCTTTGGACTAGCGGGGGGTAGCTCCTACAATGAGCAGTTCTTC